This TCR beta chain was documented in a study of control samples from healthy donors and cancer patients (dated by TCRdb to the early 2020s). In the germline V gene, CDR1 corresponds to MNHEY and CDR2 to SVGAGI. The CDR3, cysteine through phenylalanine, is 14 amino acids long. CDR3 DNA only is kept here, 42 bases in frame from base 1. Trimming removed 6 bases from V and 1 base from J; the gene matches leave 5 bases unexplained. A word on this clone: It has no known antigen specificity. No base quality values were provided; no much bigger clone lies one nucleotide off.

Library construction relied on the immunoSEQ multiplex PCR assay. TCRdb retrieved this table from immuneACCESS and kept in-frame rearrangements only. Not all clones are present; in checked studies, unresolved V genes account for under half, and no reason is known for the remainder. The sample has about 92,000 clones on record, around 80% of them singletons. Over 7.5% of the sample is taken by the ten largest. This sequence was found in a woman aged 60-70 years in good health. Material for sequencing was blood. Recombination linked TRBV6-5 to TRBJ2-5; 7 central bases correspond to TRBD2. The DNA sequence reads TGTGCCAGCAGGAGGGGACTACCCCAAGAGACCCAGTACTTC. Its translation reads: CASRRGLPQETQYF.